This is a list of T cell receptor beta chains from one sample in a study of cytomegalovirus exposure and HLA in healthy donors. This table comes from immunoSEQ multiplex PCR, and its TCRdb copy is limited to in-frame clones, with some not included. This sample has 130,000 to 150,000 clones; about 88% occur once, and the top ten carry approximately 10%. The specimen was PBMCs. Source of these receptors: a woman aged 18 to 35 in good health and CMV-seropositive. Both conserved end residues are part of each CDR3. Fields, in order: D gene, J gene, clone size, V gene, CDR3 DNA, CDR3 protein. The D gene is left open where the match is weak. Size is stated for part of the rows, as once, few or many counts, or as a class when the clone is expanded.

d_call: TRBD1; j_call: TRBJ1-2; clone_size: -; v_call: TRBV27; cdr3_nt: TGTGCCAGCAGTTCTTTACAGGGGTTTTTCTATGGCTACACCTTC; cdr3_aa: CASSSLQGFFYGYTF
d_call: TRBD1; j_call: TRBJ2-5; clone_size: -; v_call: TRBV28; cdr3_nt: TGTGCCAGCAGTGCTATGAACAGGGGGCCAGAGACCCAGTACTTC; cdr3_aa: CASSAMNRGPETQYF
d_call: -; j_call: TRBJ1-5; clone_size: -; v_call: TRBV28; cdr3_nt: TGTGCCAGCAGCTCCCTGAGGCGCGGGCCCCAGCATTTT; cdr3_aa: CASSSLRRGPQHF
d_call: TRBD2; j_call: TRBJ2-5; clone_size: -; v_call: TRBV7-9; cdr3_nt: TGTGCCAGCAGCTTAGAGCTAGCGGGGGGAGAGACCCAGTACTTC; cdr3_aa: CASSLELAGGETQYF
d_call: -; j_call: TRBJ1-4; clone_size: -; v_call: TRBV15; cdr3_nt: TGTGCCACCAGCAGAGCCGGAGGGAGGGCAACTAATGAAAAACTGTTTTTT; cdr3_aa: CATSRAGGRATNEKLFF
d_call: -; j_call: TRBJ1-1; clone_size: -; v_call: TRBV19; cdr3_nt: TGTGCCAGTAGTATACTACGCACGGGGGGGAACACTGAAGCTTTCTTT; cdr3_aa: CASSILRTGGNTEAFF
d_call: -; j_call: TRBJ2-3; clone_size: -; v_call: TRBV7-2; cdr3_nt: TGTGCCAGCACCCGGGGACGGGAGTCAGATACGCAGTATTTT; cdr3_aa: CASTRGRESDTQYF
d_call: -; j_call: TRBJ2-2; clone_size: once; v_call: TRBV6-5; cdr3_nt: TGTGCCAGCAGTTACTCGGAGGGGGAGCTGTTTTTT; cdr3_aa: CASSYSEGELFF
d_call: -; j_call: TRBJ1-1; clone_size: -; v_call: TRBV4-1; cdr3_nt: TGCGCCAGCAGCCAAGAAACGGCGGATCATTACGCTACGGGTGAAGCTTTCTTT; cdr3_aa: CASSQETADHYATGEAFF
d_call: TRBD1; j_call: TRBJ2-7; clone_size: -; v_call: TRBV7-2; cdr3_nt: TGTGCCAGCAGCTTCCGCCAGGGGGAGTACGAGCAGTACTTC; cdr3_aa: CASSFRQGEYEQYF
d_call: -; j_call: TRBJ1-1; clone_size: -; v_call: TRBV7-9; cdr3_nt: TGTGCCAGCAGCTTACGGGGAGGTTACACTGAAGCTTTCTTT; cdr3_aa: CASSLRGGYTEAFF
d_call: TRBD2; j_call: TRBJ2-3; clone_size: -; v_call: TRBV5-6; cdr3_nt: TGTGCCAGCAGCTTGGCCTTAGCGGGGGTGACGGATACGCAGTATTTT; cdr3_aa: CASSLALAGVTDTQYF
d_call: TRBD1; j_call: TRBJ1-2; clone_size: -; v_call: TRBV13; cdr3_nt: TGTGCCAGCACCTCAGGGGGGGGAAACTATGGCTACACCTTC; cdr3_aa: CASTSGGGNYGYTF
d_call: TRBD1; j_call: TRBJ1-3; clone_size: -; v_call: TRBV6-5; cdr3_nt: TGTGCCAGCAGTTACTCTGGGACAGGAGGAAACACCATATATTTT; cdr3_aa: CASSYSGTGGNTIYF
d_call: TRBD1; j_call: TRBJ2-5; clone_size: -; v_call: TRBV7-2; cdr3_nt: TGTGCCAGCAGCTCCGTGACAGGGGACGGAGAGACCCAGTACTTC; cdr3_aa: CASSSVTGDGETQYF
d_call: -; j_call: TRBJ1-5; clone_size: -; v_call: TRBV10-1; cdr3_nt: TGCGCCTCCCAGGAGGGTAATCAGCCCCAGCATTTT; cdr3_aa: CASQEGNQPQHF
d_call: TRBD2; j_call: TRBJ2-1; clone_size: -; v_call: TRBV5-1; cdr3_nt: TGCGCCAGCAGACTAGCGGGGGGGCCAGGGAATGAGCAGTTCTTC; cdr3_aa: CASRLAGGPGNEQFF
d_call: TRBD2; j_call: TRBJ2-1; clone_size: -; v_call: TRBV5-4; cdr3_nt: TGTGCCAGCAGCTTGACTAGCGGGGACAATGAGCAGTTCTTC; cdr3_aa: CASSLTSGDNEQFF
d_call: -; j_call: TRBJ2-7; clone_size: -; v_call: TRBV27; cdr3_nt: TGTGCCAGCAGTCGGTACGGTTTCGGGGAGGTGGAGTCCGAGCAGTACTTC; cdr3_aa: CASSRYGFGEVESEQYF
d_call: -; j_call: TRBJ1-2; clone_size: -; v_call: TRBV28; cdr3_nt: TGTGCCAGCAGTTTTTTTAATGGCTACACCTTC; cdr3_aa: CASSFFNGYTF
d_call: -; j_call: TRBJ2-1; clone_size: -; v_call: TRBV4-1; cdr3_nt: TGCGCCAGCAGCCAACCCATCGAAGCGGATACTTACAATGAGCAGTTCTTC; cdr3_aa: CASSQPIEADTYNEQFF